The 18 T cell receptor beta chains listed next were all sequenced from one sample in a study of blood T cells in healthy people across ages. With a J-beta primer mix and a sample-barcoded 5' primer, a second PCR ran about 7 to 12 cycles. TCRdb itself ran the 5' RACE reads through MiXCR, one entry per CDR3 protein. The repertoire holds 550,000 to 600,000 distinct CDR3 sequences, 45% to 55% seen once, with about 22% in the top ten. Material: blood. The receptors here all came from a man older than 75 in good health.

The rearrangement uses TRBV20-1 and TRBJ2-1; tentatively, D is TRBD1 or TRBD2 (5 bases each). V was pared by 8 bases and J by 5 bases, with 13 bases between. This CDR3 has 12 amino acids. Per germline, CDR1 DFQATT and CDR2 SNEGSKA (reference sequence). The CDR3 nucleotides read TGCAGTTCCCGGGACCCGAACAATGAGCAGTTCTTC. Translating gives CSSRDPNNEQFF.

A word on this clonotype: Sequence at one end of the junction differs from germline and may be a read error. The chain recombines TRBV6-1 with TRBJ1-6; TRBD1 is a possible D gene (6 bases). The CDR3 spans 16 residues. Germline loops: CDR1 MNHNS, CDR2 SASEGT. The CDR3 bases are TGTGTCAGCAGTGAAGCGCGGCGGACAGCTAATTCACCCCTCCACTTT. Translation gives CVSSEARRTANSPLHF.

This clonotype was observed a handful of times. V usage is TRBV28 and J usage is TRBJ2-7; D possibly corresponds to TRBD2 (5 bases). V was shortened by 5 bases and J by 2 bases, with 13 bases between the two germline ends. The CDR3 has 14 residues. Germline values: CDR1 MDHEN, CDR2 SYDVKM. The CDR3 reads CASSRTRGTYEQYF. DNA for the CDR3: TGTGCCAGCAGTCGGACCCGAGGGACCTACGAGCAGTACTTC.

In this sample, this clonotype turned up a few times. The rearrangement links TRBV5-1 to TRBJ2-5, with TRBD2 identical over 11 bases. Germline trimming cut 4 bases from V and 4 bases from J; bases unmatched to any gene: 9. The germline V gene has CDR1 SGHRS and CDR2 YFSETQ. The CDR3 has 16 residues. The CDR3 protein is CASSGLAGGPGETQYF. CDR3 coding DNA: TGCGCCAGCAGCGGATTAGCGGGAGGGCCGGGAGAGACCCAGTACTTC.

This clonotype was found a few times. V and J are TRBV9 and TRBJ2-3, with a weak D call TRBD2 (5 bases). The CDR3 spans 14 residues. V was shortened by 2 bases and J by 3 bases, with 10 bases between the two germline ends. Germline V CDR1 and CDR2: SGDLS, YYNGEE. CDR3: CASSVRRTTDTQYF. The DNA for the CDR3 is TGTGCCAGCAGCGTTCGGAGGACGACAGATACGCAGTATTTT.

V usage is TRBV10-3 and J usage is TRBJ2-7; perhaps TRBD2 as D (7 bases). Germline V gene sequence: CDR1 ENHRY, CDR2 SYGVKD. There are 12 residues in the CDR3. V was shortened by 10 bases and J by 3 bases, with 13 bases between the two germline ends. Here the CDR3 reads CATGGHSYEQYF. As DNA, the CDR3 is TGTGCCACCGGGGGGCACAGCTACGAGCAGTACTTC.

The chain couples TRBV24-1 to TRBJ2-3; D tentatively fits TRBD1 or TRBD2 (5 bases each). Trimming shortened V by 5 bases and J by 4 bases, and 27 bases separated the two germline ends. The length of the CDR3 is 19 residues. The germline V gene encodes CDR1 KGHDR and CDR2 SFDVKD. The chain's CDR3 is CATSVDSTGDLTTADTQYF. The CDR3 bases are TGTGCCACCAGTGTTGACTCGACCGGGGACCTCACCACTGCAGATACGCAGTATTTT.

This clonotype was found a few times. The V call is TRBV28, the J call TRBJ2-7, with D hard to call. Germline V gene sequence: CDR1 MDHEN, CDR2 SYDVKM. Trimming shortened V by 6 bases and J by 2 bases, and 11 bases separated the two germline ends. The CDR3 covers 13 residues. CDR3 in amino acids: CASRGGAPYEQYF. CDR3 sequence (DNA): TGTGCCAGCAGAGGCGGAGCACCCTACGAGCAGTACTTC. Combining the CDR3 with reference TRBV28 and TRBJ2-7 gives the whole variable domain DVKVTQSSRYLVKRTGEKVFLECVQDMDHENMFWYRQDPGLGLRLIYFSYDVKMKEKGDIPEGYSVSREKKERFSLILESASTNQTSMYLCASRGGAPYEQYFGPGTRLTVT.

The table lists this clonotype with many counts. This sequence joins TRBV6-5 and TRBJ2-3; no firm D call. V lost 2 bases and J lost 3, with 12 bases in between. The length of the CDR3 is 15 residues. Germline V gene data show CDR1 as MNHEY and CDR2 as SVGAGI. For the CDR3, the DNA is TGTGCCAGCAGTTACGCGTTAGTCAGTACAGATACGCAGTATTTT. Translation gives CASSYALVSTDTQYF.

Worth noting for this clonotype: Germline is not matched at one junction end, which may reflect a read error. The rearrangement joins TRBV14 to TRBJ1-2; 7 bases fit TRBD1. The V gene's germline CDR1 is SGHDN and CDR2 FVKESK. The CDR3 runs to 15 residues. The CDR3 DNA sequence: TGTGCCAACAGCCAAGAAATCAGGACAGGCTATGGCTACACCTTC. Encoded protein: CANSQEIRTGYGYTF.

To note about this clonotype: This may stem from a read error, because a much larger clone lies one nucleotide away. DNA for the CDR3: TGTGCCAGCAGTTCGGCGAGCGCCCTCACCGAGCAGTACTTC. Amino acid sequence: CASSSASALTEQYF. The chain recombines TRBV6-6 with TRBJ2-5; no firm D call. Judging by the DNA end, TRBJ2-7 fits better; the J call may be wrong. The CDR3 is 14 residues long. CDR1 and CDR2 from the germline V gene are MNHNY and SVGAGI (reference sequence).

Only a few counts were recorded for this clonotype. V usage is TRBV29-1 and J usage is TRBJ2-1, with no clear D. V lost 1 base and J 8 bases, leaving 15 bases between the germline ends. This CDR3 spans 14 amino acids. The germline CDR1 and CDR2 sequences are SQVTM and ANQGSEA. CDR3 nucleotide sequence: TGCAGCGTTGAAGTAAGGGCGGCAGTGGATGAGCAGTTCTTC. Translation: CSVEVRAAVDEQFF.

V is TRBV25-1 and J is TRBJ2-3, with no clear D. The CDR3 extends over 14 amino acids. CDR1 is MGHDK, CDR2 SYGVNS, per germline. The V end was cut by 3 bases, the J end by 2 bases, with 9 bases between. The CDR3 coding sequence is TGTGCCAGCAGTGATGTAGGGAACACAGATACGCAGTATTTT. Amino acids: CASSDVGNTDTQYF.

Of note for this clonotype: A much larger clone differs by one base, so this may be a read error. The rearrangement joins TRBV6-6 to TRBJ1-2; D uncertain. The germline V gene has CDR1 MNHNY and CDR2 SVGAGI (reference sequence). The V end lost 2 bases, the J end lost 4 bases, and 11 bases lay between the germline ends. The CDR3 totals 14 residues. CDR3 protein: CASSYIGISYGYTF. For the CDR3, the DNA is TGTGCCAGCAGTTACATTGGGATTAGCTATGGCTACACCTTC.

This sequence joins TRBV4-3 and TRBJ2-1; no reliable D call. V lost 4 bases and J 5 bases, leaving 18 bases between the germline ends. CDR1 is LGHNA and CDR2 is YSLEER in the germline V gene. CDR3 length equals 16 residues. The CDR3 sequence: CASSPGLETYNNEQFF. CDR3 DNA: TGCGCCAGCAGCCCTGGGTTGGAGACATATAACAATGAGCAGTTCTTC.

The chain joins TRBV27 to TRBJ1-2; 10 nucleotides align to TRBD1. With V trimmed by 5 bases and J by 8 bases, 5 bases remained unmatched. Per germline, CDR1 MNHEY and CDR2 SMNVEV (reference sequence). The CDR3 extends over 13 amino acids. The CDR3 region has the DNA TGTGCCAGCAGTAGACAGGGGGCTGGGGGCTACACCTTC. It translates to CASSRQGAGGYTF.

The chain recombines TRBV9 with TRBJ2-7, with 10 positions matching TRBD2. From germline, CDR1 is SGDLS and CDR2 YYNGEE. CDR3 length: 14 amino acids. J was trimmed by 2 bases and V by 5 bases; bases with no gene match: 4. CDR3 region: CASRALAGAYEQYF. The DNA of the CDR3 is TGTGCCAGCAGAGCCCTAGCGGGAGCCTACGAGCAGTACTTC.

Many counts were recorded for this clonotype. The genes are TRBV6-5 and TRBJ2-7; D is perhaps TRBD1 (5 bases). V lost 6 bases and J 3 bases, leaving 9 bases between the germline ends. The germline V gene has CDR1 MNHEY and CDR2 SVGAGI. The CDR3 runs to 12 residues. The CDR3 loop reads CASRGPIYEQYF. The DNA for the CDR3 is TGTGCCAGCAGGGGGCCGATCTACGAGCAGTACTTC.